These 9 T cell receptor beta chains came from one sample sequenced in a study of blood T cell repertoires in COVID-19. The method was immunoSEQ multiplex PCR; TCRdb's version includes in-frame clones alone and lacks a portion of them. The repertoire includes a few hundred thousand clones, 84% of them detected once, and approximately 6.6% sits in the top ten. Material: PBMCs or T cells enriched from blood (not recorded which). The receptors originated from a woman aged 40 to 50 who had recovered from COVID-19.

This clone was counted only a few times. CDR3 sequence reads: CASSRPTGGNEQFF. The CDR3 nucleotides are TGTGCCAGCAGTCGCCCGACAGGGGGCAATGAGCAGTTCTTC. The V gene is TRBV28, the J gene TRBJ2-1, with TRBD1 matching 9 bases. CDR1 is MDHEN, CDR2 SYDVKM, per germline. The trim removed 5 bases at V and 6 bases at J, leaving 5 bases unmatched. The CDR3 consists of 14 residues.

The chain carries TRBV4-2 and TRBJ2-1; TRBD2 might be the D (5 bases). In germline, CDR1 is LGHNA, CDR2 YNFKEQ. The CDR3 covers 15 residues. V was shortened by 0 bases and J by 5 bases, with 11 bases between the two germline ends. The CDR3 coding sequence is TGTGCCAGCAGCCAAGATCACGGGGTCCACAATGAGCAGTTCTTC. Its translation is CASSQDHGVHNEQFF.

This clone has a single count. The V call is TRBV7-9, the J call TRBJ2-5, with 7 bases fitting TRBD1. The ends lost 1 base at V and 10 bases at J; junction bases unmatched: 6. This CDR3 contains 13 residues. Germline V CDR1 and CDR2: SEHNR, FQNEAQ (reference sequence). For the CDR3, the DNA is TGTGCCAGCAGCTTAGTATCAGGGGGAGACCAGTACTTC. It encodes CASSLVSGGDQYF.

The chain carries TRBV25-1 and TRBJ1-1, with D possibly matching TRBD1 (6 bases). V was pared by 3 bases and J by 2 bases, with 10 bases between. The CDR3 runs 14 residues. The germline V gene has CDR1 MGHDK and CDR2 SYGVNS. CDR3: CASSEDRGNTEAFF. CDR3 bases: TGTGCCAGCAGTGAGGACAGAGGCAACACTGAAGCTTTCTTT.

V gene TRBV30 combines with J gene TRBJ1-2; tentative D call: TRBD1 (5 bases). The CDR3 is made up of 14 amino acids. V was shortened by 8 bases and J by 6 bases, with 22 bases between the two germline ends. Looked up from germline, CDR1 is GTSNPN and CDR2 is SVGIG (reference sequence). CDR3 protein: CARGSGLGDHGYTF. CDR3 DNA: TGTGCCCGGGGCTCTGGACTAGGGGACCATGGCTACACCTTC.

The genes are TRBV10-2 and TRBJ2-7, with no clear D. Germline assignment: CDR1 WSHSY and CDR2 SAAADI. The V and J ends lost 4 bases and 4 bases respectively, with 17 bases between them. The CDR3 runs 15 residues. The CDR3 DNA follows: TGCGCCAGCAGTGGCCGGAGAGTTGCCCTTTACGAGCAGTACTTC. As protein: CASSGRRVALYEQYF.

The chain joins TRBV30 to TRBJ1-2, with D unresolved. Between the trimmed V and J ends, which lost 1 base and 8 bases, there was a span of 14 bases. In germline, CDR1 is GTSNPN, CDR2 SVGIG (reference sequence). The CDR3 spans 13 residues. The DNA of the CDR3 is TGTGCCTGGAGTGCAGGAGGGAACGACGGCTACACCTTC. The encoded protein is CAWSAGGNDGYTF.

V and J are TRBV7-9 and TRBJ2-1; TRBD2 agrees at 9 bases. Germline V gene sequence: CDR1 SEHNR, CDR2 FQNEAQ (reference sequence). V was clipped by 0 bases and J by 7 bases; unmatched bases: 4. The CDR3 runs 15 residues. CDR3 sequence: CASSLARAGGNEQFF. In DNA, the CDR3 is TGTGCCAGCAGCTTAGCTAGAGCGGGAGGAAATGAGCAGTTCTTC.

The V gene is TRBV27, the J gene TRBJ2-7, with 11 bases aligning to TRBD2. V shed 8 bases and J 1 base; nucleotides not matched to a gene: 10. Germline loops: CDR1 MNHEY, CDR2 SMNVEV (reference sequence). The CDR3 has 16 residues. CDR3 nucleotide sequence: TGTGCCAGCTCCCCCTCCGGGACTAGCGGTTCCTACGAGCAGTACGTC. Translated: CASSPSGTSGSYEQYV.